This TCR beta chain was documented in a study of regulatory and conventional T cells in RAG deficiency. Findings of the study overall: Other subsets showed 9.5 to 10-fold reductions, but Treg unique TCR beta sequences fell 95 to 100-fold in these patients. In Omenn syndrome, Treg and Tconv repertoires overlapped >75%.

Conventional CD4+ T cells were sorted from blood as CD25-low CD127-high cells. Trimming removed 0 bases at V and 4 bases at J, with 16 bases between. The CDR3 totals 17 residues. From germline, CDR1 is MNHNS and CDR2 SASEGT. This clone has more than one count but fewer than ten. The antigen is not known. The method was immunoSEQ multiplex PCR; TCRdb's version includes in-frame clones alone and lacks a portion of them. This table holds about 30,000 clones, approximately 96% found once. The same sample was also studied in work on regulatory T cells. In that study: The PCR used 52 TRBV and 13 TRBJ primers.

This clonotype was obtained from a human donor in good health. Sequenced: CD25- CD4+ T cells sorted from blood. The V and J genes are TRBV6-1 and TRBJ1-3; D is undetermined. CDR3 nucleotides: TGTGCCAGCAGTGAAGCGGTTGGGCAACCAAACGGAAACACCATATATTTT. Translating it yields CASSEAVGQPNGNTIYF.